These T cell receptor beta chains were read from a single sample in a study of Ad26.COV2.S vaccination and SARS-CoV-2 variants. Libraries were prepared by immunoSEQ multiplex PCR; TCRdb keeps only in-frame clonotypes and omits some of them. The table shows about 400,000 clones, with 80% to 90% occurring only once. Sequencing was performed on peripheral blood, taken in a trial of Ad26.COV2.S vaccine versus placebo. Receptor source: a person between 18 and 60 years old who received the Ad26.COV2.S COVID-19 vaccine or a placebo. The CDR3 runs from the conserved cysteine through the conserved F or W. Each record gives: clone size, V gene, J gene, CDR3 length, D gene, CDR3 protein, CDR3 DNA. The D gene is left open where the match is weak. A clone size is listed for some rows: how often the clone was seen (once, few, many), or a class if it is expanded.

-	TRBV24-1	TRBJ1-2	12	-	CATSDLDTGYTF	TGTGCCACCAGTGATTTGGACACGGGCTACACCTTC
-	TRBV7-6	TRBJ2-2	16	-	CASSFSRGDLSGELFF	TGTGCCAGCAGCTTCTCGAGGGGGGACCTCTCCGGGGAGCTGTTTTTT
-	TRBV7-3	TRBJ2-1	15	TRBD2	CASSKREGSYNEQFF	TGTGCCAGCAGCAAGCGGGAGGGATCCTACAATGAGCAGTTCTTC
few	TRBV4-1	TRBJ1-1	11	-	CASARGAAAFF	TGCGCCAGCGCGAGGGGGGCGGCAGCTTTCTTT
-	TRBV27	TRBJ1-4	14	-	CASSLGGVDEKLFF	TGTGCCAGCAGTTTAGGGGGGGTGGATGAAAAACTGTTTTTT
few	TRBV12-5	TRBJ1-2	15	TRBD1	CASGLQTGGLSGYTF	TGTGCTAGTGGTTTACAGACAGGGGGGTTGTCTGGCTACACCTTC
-	TRBV14	TRBJ2-3	14	-	CASSQDSGSVTQYF	TGTGCCAGCAGCCAAGATTCAGGGTCGGTTACGCAGTATTTT
few	TRBV2	TRBJ1-1	13	TRBD1	CASSGTGRTEAFF	TGTGCCAGCAGTGGGACAGGTCGCACTGAAGCTTTCTTT
-	TRBV14	TRBJ1-1	14	TRBD1	CASSRTGSTAEAFF	TGTGCCAGCAGCCGGACAGGGAGTACCGCTGAAGCTTTCTTT
-	TRBV2	TRBJ2-3	14	TRBD2	CASSVRWEGDTQYF	TGTGCCAGCAGTGTACGCTGGGAGGGAGATACGCAGTATTTT
-	TRBV7-3	TRBJ1-1	14	-	CASSLNRGSTEAFF	TGTGCCAGCAGCTTAAATAGGGGCTCCACTGAAGCTTTCTTT
once	TRBV18	TRBJ2-3	16	TRBD2	CASSPRASGLGDTQYF	TGTGCCAGCTCACCAAGGGCTAGCGGGCTGGGGGATACGCAGTATTTT
few	TRBV6-5	TRBJ1-3	14	TRBD1	CASSPRTGGNTIYF	TGTGCCAGCAGTCCCCGGACAGGAGGAAACACCATATATTTT
few	TRBV18	TRBJ1-6	14	-	CASSAGMDNSPLHF	TGTGCCAGCTCAGCGGGTATGGATAATTCACCCCTCCACTTT
once	TRBV7-9	TRBJ2-7	14	-	CASSLRIRTEMQYF	TGTGCCAGCAGCTTAAGAATACGGACGGAGATGCAGTACTTC
-	TRBV19	TRBJ2-7	14	-	CASSSGTVSYEQYF	TGTGCCAGTAGTTCCGGAACAGTATCCTACGAGCAGTACTTC
once	TRBV5-1	TRBJ2-2	15	TRBD2	CASTPQRERTGELFF	TGCGCCAGCACGCCACAGCGGGAGCGGACCGGGGAGCTGTTTTTT
-	TRBV2	TRBJ2-1	12	-	CASSPEQTEQFF	TGTGCCAGCAGTCCGGAGCAGACTGAGCAGTTCTTC
-	TRBV11-3	TRBJ2-5	16	TRBD2	CASSPSPRERGETQYF	TGTGCCAGCAGTCCGTCCCCGCGGGAGAGAGGGGAGACCCAGTACTTC
-	TRBV2	TRBJ2-1	17	-	CASSETLSVGSYNEQFF	TGTGCCAGCAGTGAAACCCTTAGCGTCGGATCCTACAATGAGCAGTTCTTC
-	TRBV10-1	TRBJ2-3	18	TRBD2	CASSTGLAGGRLTDTQYF	TGCGCCAGCAGTACCGGACTAGCGGGAGGGCGACTTACAGATACGCAGTATTTT
-	TRBV4-1	TRBJ2-3	15	TRBD2	CASSRGLAGTDTQYF	TGCGCCAGCAGCCGTGGACTAGCGGGGACAGATACGCAGTATTTT
-	TRBV18	TRBJ2-7	14	TRBD1	CASSPGGTGGEQYF	TGTGCCAGCTCACCCGGAGGGACAGGGGGCGAGCAGTACTTC
once	TRBV7-3	TRBJ2-2	16	TRBD2	CASSLTPSGITGELFF	TGTGCCAGCAGCTTGACCCCTAGCGGGATCACCGGGGAGCTGTTTTTT
-	TRBV6-5	TRBJ1-6	14	TRBD1	CASSRTGGKSPLHF	TGTGCCAGCAGCCGGACAGGGGGCAAATCACCCCTCCACTTT
-	TRBV5-6	TRBJ1-1	13	-	CASSFNAVLEAFF	TGTGCCAGCAGCTTTAACGCGGTACTAGAAGCTTTCTTT
-	TRBV7-3	TRBJ2-5	14	-	CASSPNGQRETQYF	TGTGCCAGCAGCCCCAATGGACAGAGAGAGACCCAGTACTTC
-	TRBV7-9	TRBJ2-7	15	TRBD2	CASSFLGTRAYEQYF	TGTGCCAGCAGCTTTTTGGGGACTAGAGCCTACGAGCAGTACTTC
-	TRBV18	TRBJ2-2	14	-	CASSPLEAAGELFF	TGTGCCAGCTCACCGCTGGAGGCGGCCGGGGAGCTGTTTTTT